This T cell receptor (beta chain) was recorded in a study of blood T cell repertoires in COVID-19. Libraries were prepared by immunoSEQ multiplex PCR; TCRdb keeps only in-frame clonotypes and omits some of them. The sample lists approximately 150,000 clones; around 90% were seen once. From germline, CDR1 is MNHEY and CDR2 SVGAGI. This CDR3 contains 11 residues. Trimming cost V 9 bases and J 5 bases, with 10 bases left between them. This chain links TRBV6-5 with TRBJ1-1, with D unresolved. The clonotype originates from a woman in her fifties or sixties with acute or convalescent COVID-19. The source material was peripheral blood. The CDR3 region has the DNA TGTGCCAGTGCCCGGGGTACTGAAGCTTTCTTT. It translates to CASARGTEAFF.